One and the same sample provided the 26 T cell receptor beta chains below, sequenced in a study of graft-versus-host responses after intestinal transplantation. Which antigens these TCRs recognize remains unknown. The method was immunoSEQ multiplex PCR; TCRdb's version includes in-frame clones alone and lacks a portion of them. The table includes about 99,000 clones, 93% detected once. Source: unstimulated CD8+ T cells sorted from spleen or lymph node cells, taken before intestinal transplant. The receptor set was obtained from a human donor who received an intestinal transplant.

This CDR3 reads CASTIGRDRYYGYTF. In DNA form, the CDR3 reads TGTGCCAGTACCATAGGACGGGACAGATACTATGGCTACACCTTC. J is TRBJ1-2 and V is TRBV19; 7 nucleotides line up with TRBD1. Trimming cost V 7 bases and J 3 bases; bases outside gene matches: 11. This CDR3 contains 15 residues. Germline lookup yields CDR1 LNHDA and CDR2 SQIVND (reference sequence).

The V and J genes are TRBV9 and TRBJ1-1; tentative D call: TRBD1 (6 bases). CDR3 size: 17 residues. Trimming cost V 3 bases and J 3 bases, with 21 bases left between them. Germline lookup yields CDR1 SGDLS and CDR2 YYNGEE. CDR3: CASSGRGHSWTDTEAFF. The DNA for the CDR3 is TGTGCCAGCAGCGGGCGGGGGCACAGCTGGACGGACACTGAAGCTTTCTTT.

The V and J genes are TRBV6-5 and TRBJ2-7, with 7 bases aligning to TRBD1. Germline CDR1 reads MNHEY; CDR2 reads SVGAGI. V shed 5 bases, J shed 5 bases, and the junction held 12 bases outside the gene matches. The CDR3 spans 15 residues. The CDR3 spells CASSRTGAGADEQYF. The CDR3 region has the DNA TGTGCCAGCAGTAGGACAGGAGCAGGGGCAGACGAGCAGTACTTC.

The chain has TRBV4-1 and TRBJ2-1, with 7 nucleotides matching TRBD2. Germline V gene sequence: CDR1 MGHRA, CDR2 YSYEKL. This CDR3 contains 15 residues. V was pared by 0 bases and J by 10 bases, with 9 bases of the junction left unmatched. The CDR3 DNA sequence: TGCGCCAGCAGCCAAGAATGGGGGAAGGGACTAGAGCAGTTCTTC. It encodes CASSQEWGKGLEQFF.

This sequence joins TRBV5-1 and TRBJ1-1; D ambiguous. V lost 4 bases to trimming and J lost 0 bases, with 13 bases between them. Germline-derived CDR1 and CDR2 are SGHRS and YFSETQ. The CDR3 totals 15 residues. CDR3 amino acids: CASSPSLHLNTEAFF. Written as DNA, the CDR3 is TGCGCCAGCAGCCCCTCTTTACATTTGAACACTGAAGCTTTCTTT.

The genes are TRBV7-6 and TRBJ1-1; no firm D call. The CDR3 spans 13 residues. V lost 5 bases and J lost 5, with 12 bases in between. Germline values: CDR1 SGHVS, CDR2 FNYEAQ. The CDR3, as DNA: TGTGCCAGCAGCCTCCGACCGGGGACTGAAGCTTTCTTT. It encodes CASSLRPGTEAFF.

The chain links TRBV11-2 to TRBJ1-1, with D possibly matching TRBD1 (5 bases). Germline CDR1 and CDR2: SGHAT and FQNNGV. The CDR3 totals 14 residues. Trimming pared 5 bases from V and 8 bases from J, leaving 18 bases between. Here the CDR3 reads CASSPWRGTGEAFF. For the CDR3, the DNA is TGTGCCAGCAGCCCCTGGCGGGGGACCGGGGAAGCTTTCTTT.

This chain links TRBV7-8 with TRBJ2-1, with D perhaps TRBD2 (7 bases). This CDR3 is built from 15 residues. Trimming took 4 bases from V and 5 from J, leaving 15 bases between them. The germline CDR1 and CDR2 sequences are SGHVS and FQNEAQ. The CDR3 DNA is TGTGCCAGCAGCTCCCCTCGGGGGGCCCACAATGAGCAGTTCTTC. It encodes CASSSPRGAHNEQFF.

This CDR3 reads CASSLEAGYEQYF. The CDR3, as DNA: TGTGCCAGCAGCTTAGAGGCAGGGTACGAGCAGTACTTC. The V gene is TRBV13, the J gene TRBJ2-7; D possibly corresponds to TRBD1 (5 bases). The CDR3 has 13 residues. Trimming stripped 1 base from V and 4 bases from J, with 8 bases between. CDR1 is PRHDT, CDR2 FYEKMQ, per germline (reference sequence).

This clone appeared once. The same CDR3 arises from other DNA sequences in this sample as well. The CDR3 loop reads CASSPTSLSYNEQFF. CDR3 bases: TGTGCCAGTAGTCCGACTAGTCTCTCCTACAATGAGCAGTTCTTC. V and J are TRBV19 and TRBJ2-1, with D tentatively TRBD2 (6 bases). V lost 5 bases to trimming and J lost 0 bases, with 11 bases between them. Germline lookup yields CDR1 LNHDA and CDR2 SQIVND (reference sequence). The CDR3 has 15 amino acids.

The V call is TRBV9, the J call TRBJ2-3; D is perhaps TRBD2 (6 bases). Between the trimmed V and J ends, which lost 0 bases and 5 bases, there was a span of 10 bases. The CDR3 consists of 14 residues. Germline CDR1 SGDLS, CDR2 YYNGEE. DNA of the CDR3: TGTGCCAGCAGCGTAGACGGGGGAGGAGATACGCAGTATTTT. It encodes CASSVDGGGDTQYF.

The rearrangement joins TRBV7-6 to TRBJ2-7; 11 nucleotides align to TRBD1. Germline V gives CDR1 SGHVS, CDR2 FNYEAQ. This CDR3 has 15 residues. Trimming at V came to 5 bases and at J to 4 bases, leaving 7 bases not matched to a gene. The CDR3 protein is CASSKDRGPGYEQYF. Written as DNA, the CDR3 is TGTGCCAGCAGCAAGGACAGGGGGCCGGGATACGAGCAGTACTTC.

The chain is built from TRBV5-1 and TRBJ1-1; TRBD1 matches 7 bases. V dropped 0 bases and J dropped 4; count of bases not matched to a gene: 3. Looked up from germline, CDR1 is SGHRS and CDR2 is YFSETQ. The CDR3 spans 14 residues. CDR3 in DNA: TGCGCCAGCAGCTTGGGAGGGGACAGCACTGAAGCTTTCTTT. Protein sequence: CASSLGGDSTEAFF.

The chain has TRBV5-1 and TRBJ2-1, with 10 bases fitting TRBD2. This CDR3 is 14 amino acids long. The J segment lost 5 bases and the V segment lost 4 bases, leaving 3 bases of the junction unmatched. Germline values: CDR1 SGHRS, CDR2 YFSETQ. DNA for the CDR3: TGCGCCAGCAGCCTCACTAGCGGGGACAATGAGCAGTTCTTC. This gives the protein CASSLTSGDNEQFF.

The rearrangement uses TRBV27 and TRBJ1-2, with unresolved D. Germline CDR1 MNHEY, CDR2 SMNVEV (reference sequence). There are 14 residues in the CDR3. V was clipped by 1 base and J by 5 bases, with 11 bases between them. CDR3 sequence (DNA): TGTGCCAGCAGTTTATATCCTCGGGAGTATGGCTACACCTTC. Translated: CASSLYPREYGYTF.

This sequence joins TRBV2 and TRBJ1-2; D perhaps matches TRBD1 (5 bases). Germline V gene lookup returns CDR1 SNHLY and CDR2 FYNNEI. V lost 7 bases and J lost 0, with 21 bases in between. This CDR3 comprises 17 residues. The chain's CDR3 is CASMHTGFLEANYGYTF. CDR3 in DNA: TGTGCCAGCATGCACACAGGTTTTTTAGAGGCTAACTATGGCTACACCTTC. Variable domain in full (rest from reference TRBV2 and TRBJ1-2): EPEVTQTPSHQVTQMGQEVILRCVPISNHLYFYWYRQILGQKVEFLVSFYNNEISEKSEIFDDQFSVERPDGSNFTLKIRSTKLEDSAMYFCASMHTGFLEANYGYTFGSGTRLTVV.

The gene calls are TRBV7-9 and TRBJ1-2, with D perhaps TRBD1 (6 bases). Germline loops: CDR1 SEHNR, CDR2 FQNEAQ (reference sequence). The V gene lost 5 bases and the J gene lost 4 bases, with 8 bases spanning the gap. This CDR3 has 12 residues. CDR3 loop: CASSPDSYGYTF. For the CDR3, the DNA is TGTGCCAGCAGCCCGGACAGCTATGGCTACACCTTC.

V usage is TRBV7-6 and J usage is TRBJ2-2, with D tentatively TRBD1 (6 bases). Germline-derived CDR1 and CDR2 are SGHVS and FNYEAQ. The length of the CDR3 is 16 residues. The V gene lost 5 bases and the J gene lost 3 bases, with 16 bases spanning the gap. The CDR3 nucleotides are TGTGCCAGCAGCGCCCAGTCAGGGGCGGACACCGGGGAGCTGTTTTTT. Its protein is CASSAQSGADTGELFF. Supplemented by reference TRBV7-6 and TRBJ2-2, the full variable domain reads GAGVSQSPRYKVTKRGQDVALRCDPISGHVSLYWYRQALGQGPEFLTYFNYEAQQDKSGLPNDRFSAERPEGSISTLTIQRTEQRDSAMYRCASSAQSGADTGELFFGEGSRLTVL.

The chain is built from TRBV7-9 and TRBJ2-1; D is tentatively TRBD1 or TRBD2 (6 bases each). The CDR3 spans 19 residues. The germline V gene has CDR1 SEHNR and CDR2 FQNEAQ (reference sequence). Between the trimmed V and J ends, which lost 4 bases and 5 bases, there was a span of 27 bases. CDR3 in amino acids: CASSWVRGHATNQDNEQFF. In DNA, the CDR3 is TGTGCCAGCAGCTGGGTCCGGGGGCACGCCACGAATCAAGACAATGAGCAGTTCTTC.

The chain combines TRBV10-2 with TRBJ2-1, with D unclear. CDR1 is WSHSY, CDR2 SAAADI, per germline. This CDR3 has 15 residues. Between the trimmed V and J ends, which lost 0 bases and 7 bases, there was a span of 13 bases. The DNA of the CDR3 is TGCGCCAGCAGTGAGTCGGGGTTTAGTCGGAATGAGCAGTTCTTC. Amino acid sequence: CASSESGFSRNEQFF.

V gene TRBV10-3 combines with J gene TRBJ2-7; TRBD1 or TRBD2 may be the D gene (5 bases each). Per germline, CDR1 ENHRY and CDR2 SYGVKD. The V and J ends lost 4 bases and 3 bases respectively, with 22 bases between them. This CDR3 is 17 amino acids long. Here the CDR3 reads CAISGGTQNNLNYEQYF. In nucleotides, the CDR3 is TGTGCCATCAGTGGGGGGACCCAAAACAACCTAAACTACGAGCAGTACTTC.

The rearrangement uses TRBV4-1 and TRBJ2-2; tentatively, D is TRBD2 (7 bases). CDR1 MGHRA and CDR2 YSYEKL come from the germline V gene. The CDR3 extends over 21 amino acids. Trimming took 3 bases from V and 4 from J, leaving 30 bases between them. The CDR3 sequence is CASSHNGAFISGGAGTGELFF. The CDR3 DNA reads as TGCGCCAGCAGCCACAATGGGGCTTTTATTAGTGGGGGGGCCGGCACCGGGGAGCTGTTTTTT.

The chain has TRBV7-9 and TRBJ2-7; D is unclear. The germline CDR1 and CDR2 sequences are SEHNR and FQNEAQ (reference sequence). V was trimmed by 5 bases and J by 3 bases, leaving 11 bases between them. There are 13 residues in the CDR3. The CDR3 loop reads CASSPPQIYEQYF. CDR3 coding DNA: TGTGCCAGCAGCCCCCCCCAGATCTACGAGCAGTACTTC.

This clone was observed a few times. Here the CDR3 reads CASSPTGYEQYF. Written as DNA, the CDR3 is TGCGCCAGCAGCCCCACCGGCTACGAGCAGTACTTC. V is TRBV4-1 and J is TRBJ2-7; D is unresolved. The CDR3 consists of 12 residues. Germline loops: CDR1 MGHRA, CDR2 YSYEKL. The V gene lost 4 bases and the J gene lost 3 bases, with 7 bases spanning the gap.

This chain joins TRBV29-1 and TRBJ2-1, with 10 bases matching TRBD1. The germline CDR1 and CDR2 sequences are SQVTM and ANQGSEA. The CDR3 totals 14 residues. The ends lost 7 bases at V and 3 bases at J; junction bases unmatched: 6. The CDR3 DNA is TGCAGCGCTACGGGACAGGGGCTCTACAATGAGCAGTTCTTC. This gives the protein CSATGQGLYNEQFF.

The J gene is TRBJ2-1, the V gene TRBV11-2, with D hard to call. The CDR3 has 12 residues. The germline V gene encodes CDR1 SGHAT and CDR2 FQNNGV. Trimming shortened V by 4 bases and J by 10 bases, and 11 bases separated the two germline ends. The CDR3 DNA is TGTGCCAGCAGCTCATGGACGGAGGAGCAGTTCTTC. Amino acid sequence: CASSSWTEEQFF.